The 13 T cell receptor beta chains below come from one sample, sequenced in a study of T cell changes during pregnancy in multiple sclerosis. This table comes from immunoSEQ multiplex PCR, and its TCRdb copy is limited to in-frame clones, with some not included. The sample comprises fewer than 100,000 clones, 89% of which are singletons, and under 2.5% rests with the top ten. This specimen consisted of peripheral blood, obtained before pregnancy. All receptors derive from a female donor with multiple sclerosis, enrolled in a pregnancy study.

The chain carries TRBV20-1 and TRBJ1-2; 7 nucleotides agree with TRBD1. The germline CDR1 and CDR2 sequences are DFQATT and SNEGSKA (reference sequence). This CDR3 is 11 amino acids long. The CDR3 reads CSETGNYGYTF. The CDR3 nucleotides read TGCAGCGAGACAGGGAACTATGGCTACACCTTC.

The V and J genes are TRBV5-4 and TRBJ1-5; D possibly corresponds to TRBD1 (6 bases). V dropped 0 bases and J dropped 7 bases, with 8 bases sitting between them. The CDR3 loop spans 13 amino acids. Germline CDR1 is SGHNT and CDR2 is YYREEE (reference sequence). CDR3 region: CASSLDRVQPQHF. CDR3 nucleotide sequence: TGTGCCAGCAGCTTGGACAGGGTCCAGCCCCAGCATTTT.

This chain uses TRBV18 with TRBJ2-7, with a weak D call TRBD1 (6 bases). The CDR3 runs to 12 residues. From germline, CDR1 is KGHSH and CDR2 LQKENI. The V and J ends lost 2 bases and 6 bases respectively, with 8 bases between them. The CDR3 region is CASSPDRFEQYF. Written as DNA, the CDR3 is TGTGCCAGCTCACCAGACAGGTTCGAGCAGTACTTC.

The chain employs TRBV4-1 and TRBJ1-2, with 9 nucleotides matching TRBD1. Per the germline V gene, CDR1 is MGHRA and CDR2 is YSYEKL. The CDR3 consists of 15 residues. The trim removed 2 bases at V and 6 bases at J, leaving 7 bases unmatched. The CDR3: CASSQSTGGVDGYTF. Written as DNA, the CDR3 is TGCGCCAGCAGCCAAAGTACAGGGGGCGTGGATGGCTACACCTTC.

The chain has TRBV18 and TRBJ2-5; 11 nucleotides agree with TRBD2. V lost 3 bases and J lost 6; bases outside the gene matches: 15. Germline lookup yields CDR1 KGHSH and CDR2 LQKENI. The CDR3 runs 18 residues. This chain's CDR3 is CASSPRLLAGVVRKTQYF. The CDR3 DNA sequence: TGTGCCAGCTCACCCCGCCTACTAGCGGGGGTCGTGAGAAAGACCCAGTACTTC.

This chain joins TRBV7-9 and TRBJ2-3; 9 bases agree with TRBD2. V lost 4 bases, J lost 10 bases, and 9 bases stayed unmatched. CDR1 is SEHNR, CDR2 FQNEAQ, per germline (reference sequence). The length of the CDR3 is 14 residues. The CDR3 loop reads CASSSDLAGRAQYF. As DNA, the CDR3 is TGTGCCAGCAGCTCCGATCTAGCGGGGAGGGCGCAGTATTTT.

The chain is built from TRBV29-1 and TRBJ2-2, with 11 bases that match TRBD1. In germline, CDR1 is SQVTM, CDR2 ANQGSEA. The V segment lost 6 bases and the J segment 5 bases; nucleotides outside the gene matches: 5. The CDR3 runs to 14 residues. Here the CDR3 reads CSVGQGAGTGELFF. The CDR3 DNA reads as TGCAGCGTCGGACAGGGGGCCGGAACCGGGGAGCTGTTTTTT.

The chain has TRBV5-4 and TRBJ2-4, with TRBD1 matching 8 bases. The CDR3 length is 13 residues. From germline, CDR1 is SGHNT and CDR2 YYREEE (reference sequence). V lost 4 bases and J lost 6; bases outside the gene matches: 3. CDR3 nucleotide sequence: TGTGCCAGCAGCCCCGGACAGGGAAACATTCAGTACTTC. It translates to CASSPGQGNIQYF.

The rearrangement links TRBV5-1 to TRBJ2-5; 11 positions match TRBD1. The trim removed 4 bases at V and 5 bases at J, leaving 10 bases unmatched. The CDR3 loop spans 16 amino acids. Germline CDR1 reads SGHRS; CDR2 reads YFSETQ. The CDR3 nucleotides read TGCGCCAGCAGCCCCGTTGGTGGGACAGGGGGGGAGACCCAGTACTTC. It translates to CASSPVGGTGGETQYF.

V and J are TRBV5-6 and TRBJ2-5; a weak D match, TRBD1 (6 bases). Germline values: CDR1 SGHDT, CDR2 YYEEEE. CDR3 length: 12 residues. Trimming cost V 0 bases and J 13 bases, with 13 bases left between them. The CDR3 here is CASSLVRTELYF. CDR3 sequence (DNA): TGTGCCAGCAGCTTGGTACGGACAGAGCTGTACTTC. The variable domain in full, completed from reference TRBV5-6 and TRBJ2-5, reads DAGVTQSPTHLIKTRGQQVTLRCSPKSGHDTVSWYQQALGQGPQFIFQYYEEEERQRGNFPDRFSGHQFPNYSSELNVNALLLGDSALYLCASSLVRTELYFGPGTRLLVL.

The chain carries TRBV6-6 and TRBJ2-2, with 9 nucleotides matching TRBD1. This CDR3 region has 14 residues. V was clipped by 2 bases and J by 6 bases; unmatched bases: 1. Germline lookup yields CDR1 MNHNY and CDR2 SVGAGI (reference sequence). CDR3 amino acids: CASSYDRGAGELFF. The DNA of the CDR3 is TGTGCCAGCAGTTACGACAGGGGGGCCGGGGAGCTGTTTTTT.

The count of this clone is one. The chain is built from TRBV29-1 and TRBJ1-4; tentatively, D is TRBD1 (5 bases). Germline V CDR1 and CDR2: SQVTM, ANQGSEA. The CDR3 is made up of 13 amino acids. The V and J ends lost 3 bases and 7 bases respectively, with 12 bases between them. CDR3 protein: CSVEGFGGEKLFF. CDR3 DNA: TGCAGCGTTGAGGGGTTCGGGGGTGAAAAACTGTTTTTT.

The chain carries TRBV5-4 and TRBJ1-6; unclear D gene. V lost 0 bases, J lost 6 bases, and 13 bases lay in between. CDR1 and CDR2 from the germline V gene are SGHNT and YYREEE (reference sequence). The CDR3 has 16 residues. CDR3 in amino acids: CASSLGGPGSNSPLHF. CDR3 nucleotide sequence: TGTGCCAGCAGCTTGGGGGGTCCGGGGTCTAATTCACCCCTCCACTTT.